Below, 14 T cell receptor beta chains from the same sample are listed, as sequenced in a study of blood T cell repertoires in COVID-19. Assay: immunoSEQ multiplex PCR; the TCRdb copy retains only in-frame clones and omits some. The sample yields under 20,000 clones, 81% seen once. Sequencing was carried out using peripheral blood. The source of these receptors is a man in his fifties or sixties with acute or convalescent COVID-19.

This clone has only a few counts. V and J are TRBV14 and TRBJ1-6; no reliable D call. The CDR3 is 16 residues long. Germline-derived CDR1 and CDR2 are SGHDN and FVKESK. V dropped 5 bases and J dropped 7 bases, with 18 bases sitting between them. For the CDR3, the DNA is TGTGCCAGCAGCGCCACCTCGGGTCTGCGCAATTCACCCCTCCACTTT. Its protein is CASSATSGLRNSPLHF.

This chain uses TRBV7-9 with TRBJ1-1, with a possible D match to TRBD1 (6 bases). V was clipped by 5 bases and J by 0 bases, with 13 bases between them. The CDR3 sequence is 15 residues long. Germline V gene sequence: CDR1 SEHNR, CDR2 FQNEAQ (reference sequence). CDR3 DNA sequence: TGTGCCAGCAGCCCTCGGGACACCATGAACACTGAAGCTTTCTTT. Translated, it gives CASSPRDTMNTEAFF.

The rearrangement links TRBV28 to TRBJ2-1, with D tentatively TRBD1 (5 bases). CDR1 is MDHEN and CDR2 is SYDVKM in the germline V gene. The ends were cut back, 6 bases at V and 1 base at J, with 16 bases in the middle. This CDR3 comprises 16 residues. CDR3 in amino acids: CASRSQGAESYNEQFF. The CDR3 DNA follows: TGTGCCAGCAGGTCCCAGGGCGCAGAATCCTACAATGAGCAGTTCTTC. The full variable domain, in which reference TRBV28 and TRBJ2-1 provide the parts outside the CDR3, is DVKVTQSSRYLVKRTGEKVFLECVQDMDHENMFWYRQDPGLGLRLIYFSYDVKMKEKGDIPEGYSVSREKKERFSLILESASTNQTSMYLCASRSQGAESYNEQFFGPGTRLTVL.

The V gene is TRBV27, the J gene TRBJ1-5, with no clear D. Germline values: CDR1 MNHEY, CDR2 SMNVEV (reference sequence). V was shortened by 3 bases and J by 5 bases, with 5 bases between the two germline ends. The CDR3 length is 12 residues. The CDR3 is CASSFGDQPQHF. CDR3 DNA sequence: TGTGCCAGCAGTTTTGGAGATCAGCCCCAGCATTTT.

This sequence joins TRBV9 and TRBJ2-2; 9 bases fit TRBD1. CDR1 is SGDLS and CDR2 is YYNGEE in the germline V gene. J gave up 6 bases and V 4 bases, and 25 bases lay outside the gene matches. The CDR3 has 21 amino acids. The chain's CDR3 is CASSTPTQRGTGNEIAGELFF. In nucleotides, the CDR3 is TGTGCCAGCAGCACACCCACCCAGAGGGGGACAGGGAACGAAATTGCCGGGGAGCTGTTTTTT.

The rearrangement joins TRBV5-1 to TRBJ2-3, with 10 bases identical to TRBD2. The CDR3 length is 16 residues. Germline CDR1 SGHRS, CDR2 YFSETQ. V gave up 3 bases and J gave up 1 base; unmatched junction bases: 5. CDR3 sequence reads: CASSWTLAGGTDTQYF. CDR3 bases: TGCGCCAGCAGCTGGACCCTAGCGGGGGGCACAGATACGCAGTATTTT.

The chain combines TRBV21-1 with TRBJ2-2; the D segment call TRBD2 is taken from the table without a DNA check. TRBV21-1 is recorded as a pseudogene. The CDR3 runs to 15 residues. The CDR3 protein is CASSTGGPNTGELFF. The CDR3 coding sequence is TGTGCCAGCAGCACGGGGGGCCCGAACACCGGGGAGCTGTTTTTT.

The chain uses TRBV18 and TRBJ1-1; D is unclear. Per germline, CDR1 KGHSH and CDR2 LQKENI. V was pared by 7 bases and J by 2 bases, with 11 bases between. CDR3 length: 13 residues. The CDR3 nucleotides read TGTGCCAGCTTGCGGGAGAGAAACACTGAAGCTTTCTTT. Translated, it gives CASLRERNTEAFF.

The chain combines TRBV2 with TRBJ1-2; no clear D. CDR1 is SNHLY, CDR2 FYNNEI, per germline. V lost 3 bases to trimming and J lost 4 bases, with 9 bases between them. The CDR3 loop spans 13 amino acids. CDR3 bases: TGTGCCAGCAGTGACACAAACCCCTATGGCTACACCTTC. It codes for CASSDTNPYGYTF. Full variable domain (rest looked up from reference TRBV2 and TRBJ1-2): EPEVTQTPSHQVTQMGQEVILRCVPISNHLYFYWYRQILGQKVEFLVSFYNNEISEKSEIFDDQFSVERPDGSNFTLKIRSTKLEDSAMYFCASSDTNPYGYTFGSGTRLTVV.

A few counts support this clone. Distinct nucleotide sequences in the sample also encode this CDR3. The chain's CDR3 is CASSSGTGLSGANVLTF. In DNA, the CDR3 is TGTGCCAGCAGTTCCGGGACAGGCCTCTCTGGGGCCAACGTCCTGACTTTC. V usage is TRBV27 and J usage is TRBJ2-6, with 8 bases lining up with TRBD1. The CDR3 spans 17 residues. The ends lost 4 bases at V and 0 bases at J; junction bases unmatched: 5. In germline, CDR1 is MNHEY, CDR2 SMNVEV (reference sequence).

The CDR3 loop is CASSPRQAYGYTF. The CDR3 region has the DNA TGTGCCAGCAGTCCCAGACAGGCCTATGGCTACACCTTC. J is TRBJ1-2 and V is TRBV12-3 or TRBV12-4; tentatively, D is TRBD1 (6 bases). V was clipped by 5 bases and J by 4 bases, with 11 bases between them. The CDR3 extends over 13 amino acids.

The rearrangement joins TRBV29-1 to TRBJ1-2; D not resolved. This CDR3 is built from 11 residues. The V gene's germline CDR1 is SQVTM and CDR2 ANQGSEA. V gave up 4 bases and J gave up 4 bases, with 7 bases separating them. CDR3 amino acids: CSVAGSYGYTF. In DNA form, the CDR3 reads TGCAGCGTTGCGGGATCCTATGGCTACACCTTC.

The genes are TRBV5-1 and TRBJ1-4; 7 bases are a match to TRBD1. CDR1 SGHRS and CDR2 YFSETQ come from the germline V gene. V shed 4 bases and J 3 bases; nucleotides not matched to a gene: 3. CDR3 size: 14 residues. For the CDR3, the DNA is TGCGCCAGCAGCCGGGACAGCCCTAATGAAAAACTGTTTTTT. The encoded protein is CASSRDSPNEKLFF.

The chain is built from TRBV2 and TRBJ1-3; D unresolved. V was cut by 4 bases and J by 3 bases, with 7 bases left in between. The length of the CDR3 is 13 residues. The V gene's germline CDR1 is SNHLY and CDR2 FYNNEI. The CDR3 DNA reads TGTGCCAGCAGTGTTTCCGTTGGAAACACCATATATTTT. Encoded protein: CASSVSVGNTIYF.